This TCR beta chain was found in a study of shared clonotypes between healthy human individuals. Study background: Researchers assigned three CD4 naive, three CD4 memory, two CD8 naive and one CD8 memory plate to each donor.

Germline values: CDR1 SGHVS, CDR2 FQNEAQ. This CDR3 is built from 15 residues. Trimming stripped 4 bases from V and 0 bases from J, with 13 bases between. Using immunoSEQ multiplex PCR, the repertoire was profiled, and TCRdb retains in-frame clones only, with some absent. The table has 2 million to 2.5 million clones, 85% to 95% seen once. This clone has only one observation. The sequenced sample consisted of naive CD4+ T cells sorted from blood. The subset was: CD45RA+ positively selected. This receptor was obtained from a man younger than 30 in good health. This chain connects TRBV7-8 to TRBJ2-7; D not resolved. The CDR3 reads CASSSPAPGSYEQYF. CDR3 sequence (DNA): TGTGCCAGCAGCTCCCCCGCGCCCGGCTCCTACGAGCAGTACTTC.